Described below is a single T cell receptor beta chain sequence and its context. Antigen: not known. These data are taken from a study of T-cell reconstitution after alpha-beta-depleted transplantation in children. Findings of the study overall: Among T cells one year after transplant, newly produced cells accounted for most counts and diversity.

During its preparation, the TCRbeta library received unique molecular identifiers. TCRdb re-called the PCR reads with MiXCR, one entry per CDR3 protein. The table shows about 900,000 distinct CDR3 sequences, with around 30% occurring only once. The ends lost 9 bases at V and 2 bases at J; junction bases unmatched: 10. The CDR3 is 15 residues long. Germline CDR1 and CDR2: WSHSY and SAAADI. The chain recombines TRBV10-2 with TRBJ2-5, with TRBD2 matching 9 bases. The receptor comes from a boy younger than two who had a stem cell transplant for SCID, so the T cells may come from the graft donor. This specimen consisted of PBMCs, mostly from graft donor cells, obtained 360 days after TCRalphabeta/CD19-depleted stem cell transplant. CDR3 nucleotide sequence: TGCGCCAGTAGTAGCGGGGGAGTTCGGCAAGAGACCCAGTACTTC. It is translated as CASSSGGVRQETQYF.